The 31 T cell receptor beta chains listed next were all sequenced from one sample in a study of CD8+ T cells in alopecia areata. Indicated treatment: oral pan-JAK inhibitor, 5-10 mg twice daily. RNA, once extracted, was reverse transcribed into cDNA for use as the sequencing template. The method was immunoSEQ multiplex PCR; TCRdb's version includes in-frame clones alone and lacks a portion of them. The data show fewer than 200,000 clones, around three fifths seen once. The sequenced sample was CD8+ T cells sorted from blood, obtained at week 24, from a patient treated with tofacitinib. These receptors all stem from a human donor with alopecia areata.

The rearrangement joins TRBV7-2 to TRBJ2-7, with D perhaps matching TRBD2 (5 bases). Per germline, CDR1 SGHTA and CDR2 FQGNSA. V was cut by 3 bases and J by 3 bases, with 12 bases left in between. This CDR3 has 14 amino acids. The CDR3 here is CASSLHLDYYEQYF. In nucleotides, the CDR3 is TGTGCCAGCAGCTTGCATCTTGACTACTACGAGCAGTACTTC.

This chain connects TRBV5-6 to TRBJ1-1; maybe TRBD1 (5 bases). Per germline, CDR1 SGHDT and CDR2 YYEEEE. This CDR3 contains 16 residues. Between the trimmed V and J ends, which lost 0 bases and 3 bases, there was a span of 15 bases. CDR3 in amino acids: CASSLEAGVGYTEAFF. The CDR3 DNA reads TGTGCCAGCAGCTTGGAGGCGGGGGTAGGATACACTGAAGCTTTCTTT. Based on the CDR3 plus reference TRBV5-6 and TRBJ1-1, the full variable domain is DAGVTQSPTHLIKTRGQQVTLRCSPKSGHDTVSWYQQALGQGPQFIFQYYEEEERQRGNFPDRFSGHQFPNYSSELNVNALLLGDSALYLCASSLEAGVGYTEAFFGQGTRLTVV.

This clone was observed a handful of times. The chain uses TRBV4-1 and TRBJ2-5, with TRBD2 matching over 9 bases. The CDR3 has 14 amino acids. Germline V CDR1 and CDR2: MGHRA, YSYEKL. Unmatched junction bases numbered 2, after V lost 4 bases and J lost 2 bases. The CDR3 bases are TGCGCCAGCAGCCTTCTAGCGGGGCAAGAGACCCAGTACTTC. Translating gives CASSLLAGQETQYF.

The chain is built from TRBV30 and TRBJ1-2, with TRBD1 as a possible D gene (6 bases). The length of the CDR3 is 14 residues. V dropped 3 bases and J dropped 8 bases, with 19 bases sitting between them. Germline CDR1 reads GTSNPN; CDR2 reads SVGIG (reference sequence). DNA of the CDR3: TGTGCCTGGAGACCGGACAGACCGGGGAGAGGCTACACCTTC. This codes for CAWRPDRPGRGYTF. Variable domain in full (rest from reference TRBV30 and TRBJ1-2): SQTIHQWPATLVQPVGSPLSLECTVEGTSNPNLYWYRQAAGRGLQLLFYSVGIGQISSEVPQNLSASRPQDRQFILSSKKLLLSDSGFYLCAWRPDRPGRGYTFGSGTRLTVV.

This clone was counted between two and nine times. The chain employs TRBV30 and TRBJ2-1, with a possible D match to TRBD2 (7 bases). This CDR3 comprises 13 residues. Germline CDR1 reads GTSNPN; CDR2 reads SVGIG (reference sequence). Trimming left V 2 bases short and J 6 bases short, with 11 bases between. The CDR3 region is CAWSIGGRNEQFF. Written as DNA, the CDR3 is TGTGCCTGGAGTATCGGGGGGCGCAATGAGCAGTTCTTC.

This clone was seen a handful of times. The chain carries TRBV9 and TRBJ2-2, with 12 bases that match TRBD2. The J segment lost 5 bases and the V segment lost 5 bases, leaving 10 bases of the junction unmatched. Germline V gene data show CDR1 as SGDLS and CDR2 as YYNGEE. The CDR3 loop spans 17 amino acids. The CDR3 coding sequence is TGTGCCAGCAGAGCAGAACTAGCGGGGGGACAAACCGGGGAGCTGTTTTTT. Protein product: CASRAELAGGQTGELFF.

The chain uses TRBV13 and TRBJ1-6; no clear D. V was trimmed by 5 bases and J by 5 bases, leaving 10 bases between them. The germline V gene encodes CDR1 PRHDT and CDR2 FYEKMQ (reference sequence). This CDR3 has 14 residues. In DNA, the CDR3 is TGTGCCAGCAGCCTTGAGTGGCATAATTCACCCCTCCACTTT. Translated: CASSLEWHNSPLHF.

The CDR3 DNA reads TGTGCCAGCAGCCATTTCCGAAACACCGGGGAGCTGTTTTTT. It translates to CASSHFRNTGELFF. The chain has TRBV14 and TRBJ2-2, with unresolved D. V was pared by 3 bases and J by 2 bases, with 7 bases between. Germline lookup yields CDR1 SGHDN and CDR2 FVKESK. The CDR3 covers 14 residues.

The V and J genes are TRBV27 and TRBJ1-3, with TRBD1 matching 8 bases. The CDR3 sequence is 18 residues long. Germline values: CDR1 MNHEY, CDR2 SMNVEV (reference sequence). After removal of 6 bases from V and 0 bases from J, the junction contained 13 bases not matched to a gene. DNA of the CDR3: TGTGCCAGCAGCTCCGGACAGGGTTGGGACCCCTCTGGAAACACCATATATTTT. Protein: CASSSGQGWDPSGNTIYF.

The chain recombines TRBV7-9 with TRBJ1-2; 9 positions match TRBD1. The CDR3 runs 13 residues. V dropped 4 bases and J dropped 6; count of bases not matched to a gene: 3. Germline CDR1 and CDR2: SEHNR and FQNEAQ (reference sequence). The CDR3 DNA reads TGTGCCAGCAGCTCGGGACAGGGAGATGGCTACACCTTC. It translates to CASSSGQGDGYTF.

V and J are TRBV27 and TRBJ2-5; D remains unclear. Germline CDR1 and CDR2: MNHEY and SMNVEV (reference sequence). There are 12 residues in the CDR3. V was clipped by 5 bases and J by 5 bases, with 9 bases between them. CDR3 DNA sequence: TGTGCCAGCAGTGATCACTCGGAGACCCAGTACTTC. It codes for CASSDHSETQYF.

This clone occurred once. CDR3 DNA: TGTGCCAGCAGCCCGGGGGGCCGGGAGACCCAGTACTTC. This codes for CASSPGGRETQYF. The chain couples TRBV7-9 to TRBJ2-5, with a tentative D call TRBD2 (7 bases). Germline CDR1 reads SEHNR; CDR2 reads FQNEAQ (reference sequence). V was cut by 5 bases and J by 5 bases, with 12 bases left in between. This CDR3 comprises 13 residues.

The V and J genes are TRBV29-1 and TRBJ2-2; the D call may be TRBD1 or TRBD2 (5 bases each). Germline lookup yields CDR1 SQVTM and CDR2 ANQGSEA. The CDR3 has 15 amino acids. The V gene lost 5 bases and the J gene lost 6 bases, with 19 bases spanning the gap. CDR3 sequence reads: CSVKQEVGMAGELFF. Here the CDR3 DNA reads TGCAGCGTTAAACAGGAGGTGGGGATGGCCGGGGAGCTGTTTTTT.

The J gene is TRBJ2-3, the V gene TRBV6-5; 11 nucleotides match TRBD2. Germline CDR1 and CDR2: MNHEY and SVGAGI. This CDR3 has 16 residues. Trimming cost V 1 base and J 6 bases; bases outside gene matches: 6. Written as DNA, the CDR3 is TGTGCCAGCAGTTACTATCCTAGCGGGGGGATCGATACGCAGTATTTT. As protein: CASSYYPSGGIDTQYF.

This sequence joins TRBV5-1 and TRBJ2-7; D uncertain. Trimming removed 2 bases from V and 5 bases from J, with 8 bases in between. CDR3 length: 12 amino acids. Germline V CDR1 and CDR2: SGHRS, YFSETQ. For the CDR3, the DNA is TGCGCCAGCAGCTTCACGGACGACGAGCAGTACTTC. Residues: CASSFTDDEQYF.

J is TRBJ1-4 and V is TRBV29-1; no clear D gene. Germline CDR1 SQVTM, CDR2 ANQGSEA. Trimming took 1 base from V and 4 from J, leaving 7 bases between them. The CDR3 contains 13 residues. CDR3 in DNA: TGCAGCGTTGAAGTAGAGTATAATGAAAAACTGTTTTTT. Translated: CSVEVEYNEKLFF.

The CDR3 here is CASSLRDGNEKLFF. CDR3 DNA: TGTGCCAGCAGTCTCCGGGACGGTAATGAAAAACTGTTTTTT. V and J are TRBV27 and TRBJ1-4, with D perhaps matching TRBD1 (5 bases). This CDR3 is built from 14 residues. V lost 5 bases and J lost 4, with 11 bases in between. Germline assignment: CDR1 MNHEY and CDR2 SMNVEV (reference sequence).

This clone showed up just a few times. The rearrangement uses TRBV29-1 and TRBJ2-1, with 10 bases identical to TRBD1. CDR1 and CDR2 from the germline V gene are SQVTM and ANQGSEA. V dropped 4 bases and J dropped 8; count of bases not matched to a gene: 8. The CDR3 runs to 14 residues. The CDR3 loop reads CSVGRDRGTYEQFF. CDR3 bases: TGCAGCGTTGGTAGGGACAGGGGAACCTATGAGCAGTTCTTC.

The rearrangement uses TRBV9 and TRBJ2-1; tentatively, D is TRBD1 (6 bases). The CDR3 runs 12 residues. The germline CDR1 and CDR2 sequences are SGDLS and YYNGEE. The germline V and J ends were trimmed by 9 bases and 7 bases, with 14 bases remaining between them. CDR3 amino acids: CAILQGRNEQFF. CDR3 coding DNA: TGTGCCATTCTCCAGGGGCGGAATGAGCAGTTCTTC. The full variable domain, in which reference TRBV9 and TRBJ2-1 provide the parts outside the CDR3, is DSGVTQTPKHLITATGQRVTLRCSPRSGDLSVYWYQQSLDQGLQFLIQYYNGEERAKGNILERFSAQQFPDLHSELNLSSLELGDSALYFCAILQGRNEQFFGPGTRLTVL.

This clone has more than one count but fewer than ten. The V gene is TRBV18, the J gene TRBJ2-2, with 9 bases matching TRBD1. V dropped 6 bases and J dropped 7; count of bases not matched to a gene: 18. The CDR3 runs to 18 residues. Germline values: CDR1 KGHSH, CDR2 LQKENI. The CDR3 spells CASSHHPRDRVGYGELFF. CDR3 DNA sequence: TGTGCCAGCTCTCACCACCCCCGGGACAGGGTCGGATACGGGGAGCTGTTTTTT.

This clone was seen ten or more times. The J gene is TRBJ2-2, the V gene TRBV5-1, with D perhaps matching TRBD2 (6 bases). Germline V gene sequence: CDR1 SGHRS, CDR2 YFSETQ. The CDR3 covers 17 residues. V gave up 2 bases and J gave up 0 bases, with 14 bases separating them. The CDR3 coding sequence is TGCGCCAGCAGCTTAACGGCCGGACTAACGAACACCGGGGAGCTGTTTTTT. This sequence encodes CASSLTAGLTNTGELFF.

This chain uses TRBV27 with TRBJ2-7; maybe TRBD2 (7 bases). This CDR3 has 15 residues. The germline CDR1 and CDR2 sequences are MNHEY and SMNVEV (reference sequence). Trimming stripped 2 bases from V and 2 bases from J, with 13 bases between. CDR3 region: CASSLDGGPTYEQYF. CDR3 nucleotides: TGTGCCAGCAGTTTAGACGGGGGGCCCACCTACGAGCAGTACTTC.

This clone was found a few times. The rearrangement links TRBV2 to TRBJ2-7; D is tentatively TRBD1 or TRBD2 (6 bases each). The V and J ends lost 10 bases and 5 bases respectively, with 27 bases between them. Per the germline V gene, CDR1 is SNHLY and CDR2 is FYNNEI. The CDR3 extends over 16 amino acids. The CDR3 DNA follows: TGTGCCATATTGACCGCTGCGGGGACACACGGGGACGAGCAGTACTTC. Its protein product is CAILTAAGTHGDEQYF.

The rearrangement joins TRBV9 to TRBJ2-1; 9 bases map to TRBD2. The germline gives CDR1 SGDLS, CDR2 YYNGEE. The CDR3 has 17 residues. After removal of 3 bases from V and 2 bases from J, the junction contained 9 bases not matched to a gene. CDR3 bases: TGTGCCAGCAGCGCCCCTCTGGGCGGGGGGGCCTACAATGAGCAGTTCTTC. The encoded protein is CASSAPLGGGAYNEQFF.

J is TRBJ1-1 and V is TRBV2, with 8 bases identical to TRBD1. This CDR3 has 13 residues. V was pared by 7 bases and J by 5 bases, with 6 bases of the junction left unmatched. Germline V gene lookup returns CDR1 SNHLY and CDR2 FYNNEI. DNA of the CDR3: TGTGCCAGCATGTACAGGGGGGGAACTGAAGCTTTCTTT. Protein product: CASMYRGGTEAFF.

The chain employs TRBV2 and TRBJ1-5, with TRBD1 identical over 7 bases. The trim removed 6 bases at V and 6 bases at J, leaving 8 bases unmatched. The germline V gene has CDR1 SNHLY and CDR2 FYNNEI. The CDR3 consists of 14 residues. CDR3 coding DNA: TGTGCCAGCAGGGAGACAGGGAATGTTCAGCCCCAGCATTTT. Encoded protein: CASRETGNVQPQHF. The full variable domain, rest sourced from reference TRBV2 and TRBJ1-5, is EPEVTQTPSHQVTQMGQEVILRCVPISNHLYFYWYRQILGQKVEFLVSFYNNEISEKSEIFDDQFSVERPDGSNFTLKIRSTKLEDSAMYFCASRETGNVQPQHFGDGTRLSIL.

In this sample, this clone turned up a few times. This chain joins TRBV29-1 and TRBJ2-5; 9 bases agree with TRBD1. In germline, CDR1 is SQVTM, CDR2 ANQGSEA. J lost 5 bases, V lost 7 bases, and 11 bases had no gene match. This CDR3 has 14 residues. The CDR3 protein is CSAPGQGGSETQYF. The CDR3 DNA follows: TGCAGCGCCCCGGGACAGGGAGGGTCGGAGACCCAGTACTTC.

The chain couples TRBV5-6 to TRBJ1-1, with no clear D. The CDR3 is 15 residues long. V shed 4 bases and J shed 1 base, with 14 bases lying between them. CDR1 is SGHDT and CDR2 is YYEEEE in the germline V gene. The CDR3 region is CASSDSPRSNTEAFF. The CDR3 coding sequence is TGTGCCAGCAGCGACTCTCCTAGGTCGAACACTGAAGCTTTCTTT.

The chain recombines TRBV27 with TRBJ1-5; 7 nucleotides match TRBD1. With 6 bases clipped from V and 0 bases from J, the junction kept 5 bases outside the gene matches. The CDR3 length is 15 residues. Germline V CDR1 and CDR2: MNHEY, SMNVEV (reference sequence). The CDR3 DNA follows: TGTGCCAGCAGCCTCCGGGACAGTAGCAATCAGCCCCAGCATTTT. This codes for CASSLRDSSNQPQHF.

About this clone itself: This same CDR3 is encoded by further DNA sequences in the sample. The chain uses TRBV5-1 and TRBJ1-5; D is possibly TRBD1 (5 bases). CDR1 is SGHRS, CDR2 YFSETQ, per germline. CDR3 length equals 14 residues. V shed 0 bases and J shed 2 bases, with 6 bases lying between them. For the CDR3, the DNA is TGCGCCAGCAGCTTGGAAGGGGGCAATCAGCCCCAGCATTTT. Its translation: CASSLEGGNQPQHF.

The chain uses TRBV13 and TRBJ2-3; the match to TRBD2 covers 11 bases. Trimming cost V 0 bases and J 4 bases; bases outside gene matches: 3. This CDR3 is built from 16 residues. In germline, CDR1 is PRHDT, CDR2 FYEKMQ (reference sequence). The CDR3 coding sequence is TGTGCCAGCAGCTTAGGACTAGCGGGGGCCTCAGATACGCAGTATTTT. It encodes CASSLGLAGASDTQYF.